The 9 T cell receptor beta chains listed next were all sequenced from one sample in a study of blood T cell repertoires in COVID-19. Sequencing was performed with immunoSEQ multiplex PCR; in TCRdb, only in-frame clones are kept and a portion is missing. This table has roughly 220,000 clones, around four fifths appearing once. The sample taken for sequencing was peripheral blood. The source is a man aged 30-40 years with active or convalescent COVID-19.

The gene calls are TRBV7-6 and TRBJ2-3, with TRBD2 matching 9 bases. CDR1 and CDR2 from the germline V gene are SGHVS and FNYEAQ. This CDR3 is built from 17 residues. V was pared by 3 bases and J by 1 base, with 8 bases of the junction left unmatched. As DNA, the CDR3 is TGTGCCAGCAGCTTGTATGCCGGCGGGGGGGGCACAGATACGCAGTATTTT. It specifies CASSLYAGGGGTDTQYF. The whole variable domain, filled in from reference TRBV7-6 and TRBJ2-3, reads GAGVSQSPRYKVTKRGQDVALRCDPISGHVSLYWYRQALGQGPEFLTYFNYEAQQDKSGLPNDRFSAERPEGSISTLTIQRTEQRDSAMYRCASSLYAGGGGTDTQYFGPGTRLTVL.

V gene TRBV4-1 combines with J gene TRBJ2-7; TRBD1 aligns across 9 bases. Germline V gene data show CDR1 as MGHRA and CDR2 as YSYEKL. Trimming at V came to 0 bases and at J to 6 bases, leaving 3 bases not matched to a gene. The CDR3 contains 14 residues. Here the CDR3 reads CASSQEAGQGEQYF. The CDR3 DNA sequence: TGCGCCAGCAGCCAAGAAGCGGGACAGGGCGAGCAGTACTTC.

The chain recombines TRBV6-6 with TRBJ1-5, with 7 positions matching TRBD1. Germline CDR1 reads MNHNY; CDR2 reads SVGAGI (reference sequence). The CDR3 runs to 15 residues. V dropped 4 bases and J dropped 2; count of bases not matched to a gene: 5. CDR3 region: CASSSTGSGNQPQHF. The DNA for the CDR3 is TGTGCCAGCAGTTCGACAGGGTCGGGCAATCAGCCCCAGCATTTT.

The chain links TRBV25-1 to TRBJ2-5; D may be TRBD2 (5 bases). Germline loops: CDR1 MGHDK, CDR2 SYGVNS. V dropped 6 bases and J dropped 9 bases, with 14 bases sitting between them. There are 12 residues in the CDR3. Here the CDR3 DNA reads TGTGCCAGCAGCCTAGCCAATGGGCCCCAGTACTTC. Its protein is CASSLANGPQYF.

This chain links TRBV30 with TRBJ1-6, with TRBD1 identical over 7 bases. CDR3 length: 15 amino acids. The germline CDR1 and CDR2 sequences are GTSNPN and SVGIG (reference sequence). The J segment lost 7 bases and the V segment lost 2 bases, leaving 8 bases of the junction unmatched. The CDR3 reads CAWSSTGSWNSPLHF. CDR3 coding DNA: TGTGCCTGGAGTTCGACAGGGTCTTGGAATTCACCCCTCCACTTT.

This chain connects TRBV6-5 to TRBJ2-1, with 7 bases lining up with TRBD2. CDR1 MNHEY and CDR2 SVGAGI come from the germline V gene. J lost 0 bases, V lost 2 bases, and 1 base had no gene match. This CDR3 comprises 15 residues. DNA of the CDR3: TGTGCCAGCAGTTACGGCGGGAGCTCCTACAATGAGCAGTTCTTC. Translated, it gives CASSYGGSSYNEQFF.

This clone was counted ten times or more. The V gene is TRBV4-2, the J gene TRBJ1-4; 12 bases align to TRBD1. The CDR3 totals 16 residues. Unmatched junction bases numbered 4, after V lost 0 bases and J lost 8 bases. Germline CDR1 and CDR2: LGHNA and YNFKEQ. The CDR3 loop is CASSQEGGTGGEKLFF. CDR3 bases: TGTGCCAGCAGCCAAGAAGGCGGGACAGGGGGCGAAAAACTGTTTTTT.

CDR3 sequence: CSPWTGGEAFF. The DNA of the CDR3 is TGCAGCCCTTGGACGGGAGGTGAAGCTTTCTTT. V is TRBV29-1 and J is TRBJ1-1; D call uncertain. This CDR3 is 11 amino acids long. Germline V gene lookup returns CDR1 SQVTM and CDR2 ANQGSEA. V lost 8 bases to trimming and J lost 7 bases, with 14 bases between them. Looking up the rest from reference TRBV29-1 and TRBJ1-1 gives the full variable domain: SAVISQKPSRDICQRGTSLTIQCQVDSQVTMMFWYRQQPGQSLTLIATANQGSEATYESGFVIDKFPISRPNLTFSTLTVSNMSPEDSSIYLCSPWTGGEAFFGQGTRLTVV.

The chain couples TRBV29-1 to TRBJ1-1; possible D gene TRBD1, 5 bases. The CDR3 spans 12 residues. Germline V gives CDR1 SQVTM, CDR2 ANQGSEA. V lost 4 bases and J 6 bases, leaving 12 bases between the germline ends. The CDR3 protein is CSVAPGGAEAFF. CDR3 nucleotide sequence: TGCAGCGTTGCGCCCGGAGGGGCTGAAGCTTTCTTT.